This TCR beta chain was sequenced in a study of OX40 agonist ivuxolimab in advanced cancers. The protocol was immunoSEQ multiplex PCR, while the TCRdb copy is restricted to in-frame clones and leaves out a portion. The data show tens of thousands of clones, about 89% seen once. Germline V lookup: CDR1 MRHNA, CDR2 SNTAGT. This CDR3 contains 14 residues. V was pared by 2 bases and J by 5 bases, with 1 base of the junction left unmatched. The material was CD4+ or CD8+ T cells sorted from blood, obtained in a trial of the OX40 agonist ivuxolimab. This sequence originates from an adult with an advanced solid tumor such as melanoma, head and neck, liver or kidney cancer. The gene calls are TRBV6-4 and TRBJ2-1; 9 bases agree with TRBD2. The CDR3 here is CASSDSGGNNEQFF. The DNA of the CDR3 is TGTGCCAGCAGTGACAGCGGGGGGAACAATGAGCAGTTCTTC.